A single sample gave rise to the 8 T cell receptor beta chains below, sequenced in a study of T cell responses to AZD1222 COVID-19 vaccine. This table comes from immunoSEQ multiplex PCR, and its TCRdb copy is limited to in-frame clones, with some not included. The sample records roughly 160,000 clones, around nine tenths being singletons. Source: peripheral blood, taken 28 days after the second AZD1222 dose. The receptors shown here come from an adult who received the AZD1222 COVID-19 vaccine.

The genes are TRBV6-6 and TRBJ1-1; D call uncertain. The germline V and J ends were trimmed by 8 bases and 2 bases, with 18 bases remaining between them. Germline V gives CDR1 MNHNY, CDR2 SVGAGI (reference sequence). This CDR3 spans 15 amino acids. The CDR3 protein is CASFLYGPPNTEAFF. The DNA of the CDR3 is TGTGCCAGCTTCCTTTACGGGCCCCCAAACACTGAAGCTTTCTTT.

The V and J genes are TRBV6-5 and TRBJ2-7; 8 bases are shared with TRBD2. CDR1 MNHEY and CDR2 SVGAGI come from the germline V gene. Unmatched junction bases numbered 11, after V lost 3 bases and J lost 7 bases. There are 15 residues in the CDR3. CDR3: CASSYSGADPREQYF. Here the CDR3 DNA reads TGTGCCAGCAGTTATAGCGGGGCGGACCCGCGGGAGCAGTACTTC.

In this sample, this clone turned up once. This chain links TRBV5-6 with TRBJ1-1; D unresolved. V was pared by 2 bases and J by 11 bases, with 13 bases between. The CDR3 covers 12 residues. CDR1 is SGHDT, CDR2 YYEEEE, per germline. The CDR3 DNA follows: TGTGCCAGCAGCTTATGGACCTCTAGGGCTTTCTTT. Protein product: CASSLWTSRAFF.

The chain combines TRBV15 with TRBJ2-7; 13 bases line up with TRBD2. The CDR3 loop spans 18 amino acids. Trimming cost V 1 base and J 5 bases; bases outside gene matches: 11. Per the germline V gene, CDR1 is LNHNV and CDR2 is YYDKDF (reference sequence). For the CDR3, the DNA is TGTGCCACCAGCAGAGTCCCCGCAACTAGCGGGGGGGCGAACGAGCAGTACTTC. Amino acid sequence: CATSRVPATSGGANEQYF.

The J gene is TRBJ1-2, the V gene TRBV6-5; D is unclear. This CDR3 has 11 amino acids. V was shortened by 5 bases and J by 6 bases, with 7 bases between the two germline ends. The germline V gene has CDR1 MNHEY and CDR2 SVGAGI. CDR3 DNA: TGTGCCAGCAGTCCACATGATGGCTACACCTTC. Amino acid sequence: CASSPHDGYTF.

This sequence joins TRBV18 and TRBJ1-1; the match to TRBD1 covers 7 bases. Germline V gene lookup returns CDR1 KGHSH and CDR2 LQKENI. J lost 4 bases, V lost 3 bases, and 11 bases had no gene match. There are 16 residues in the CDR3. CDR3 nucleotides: TGTGCCAGCTCACCCGGGGCAGGGGGTTATGTCACTGAAGCTTTCTTT. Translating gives CASSPGAGGYVTEAFF.

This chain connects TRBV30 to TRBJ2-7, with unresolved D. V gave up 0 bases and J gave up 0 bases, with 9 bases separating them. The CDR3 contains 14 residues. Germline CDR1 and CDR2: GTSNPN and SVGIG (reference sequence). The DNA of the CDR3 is TGTGCCTGGAGTGTAAAAGGAAGCTCCTACGAGCAGTACTTC. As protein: CAWSVKGSSYEQYF.

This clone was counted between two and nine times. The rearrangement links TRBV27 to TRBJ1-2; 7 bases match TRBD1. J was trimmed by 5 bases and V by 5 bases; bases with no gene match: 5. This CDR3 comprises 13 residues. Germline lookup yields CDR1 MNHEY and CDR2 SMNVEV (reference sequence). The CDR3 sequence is CASSVRQGYGYTF. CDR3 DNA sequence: TGTGCCAGCAGTGTCCGACAGGGATATGGCTACACCTTC.